The clone carrying this T cell receptor beta chain was counted between two and nine times. What it binds is unknown. Donors gave roughly 10 milliliters of peripheral blood apiece. Combining a sample-barcoded 5' primer with a J-beta primer mix, a second PCR ran for 7 to 11 cycles. Individual samples furnished no less than 2.5 million CDR3-containing paired-end reads apiece. Each CDR3 protein gets one entry after TCRdb re-called the 5' RACE reads with MiXCR. The data hold roughly 1,300,000 distinct CDR3 sequences, with around 55% observed a single time. The data were obtained in a study of blood T cells in healthy people across ages. The CDR3 extends over 12 amino acids. CDR1 is SQVTM and CDR2 is ANQGSEA in the germline V gene. V dropped 3 bases and J dropped 2 bases, with 6 bases sitting between them. Regarding the study as a whole: Total diversity from one million sequenced T cells was likely underestimated. TCR beta diversity was tightly associated with the proportion of naive T cells.

Sequencing was performed on blood. This clonotype was obtained from a man aged 18-30 years in good health. V and J are TRBV29-1 and TRBJ2-3, with D unresolved. The CDR3 sequence is CSVEFPTDTQYF. The CDR3, as DNA: TGCAGCGTTGAGTTCCCCACAGATACGCAGTATTTT.